Given below is one TCR beta chain in context. Its antigen is not yet known. Per-base qualities were not stored, and no clone one base away is much larger. The method behind the library was the immunoSEQ multiplex PCR assay. The multiplex PCR relied on a mix of 60 forward primers for TCR Vbeta segments and 13 reverse primers for TCR Jbeta segments. Amplification of the CDR3 region of rearranged TCR beta genes was performed with a multiplex PCR assay on genomic DNA. On the Illumina HiSeq System, the amplified TCR beta libraries were sequenced as 87-base-pair reads. In the paper's pipeline: In a later analysis, roughly 80 million unique TCR beta chains were counted across the 500 to 850 repertoires, and roughly 9.9 million of these chains were shared by at least two donors. Raw reads were error-corrected and collapsed into unique sequences by a nearest-neighbor algorithm in which closely related sequences were merged to remove PCR and sequencing errors. Alignment of CDR3 sequences to IMGT reference sequences was used to assign V, D and J gene segments. Each retained sequence needed at least a six-nucleotide match to both a V gene segment and a J gene segment. A rearrangement counted as productive if the CDR3 had no stop codons and remained in frame with V and J, and every other rearrangement counted as non-productive. Following IMGT convention, CDR3 was defined as the stretch from the second conserved V-encoded cysteine up to the conserved J-encoded phenylalanine. In an earlier analysis of 500 to 650 of the donors, sequences lacking an unambiguous match to a single V gene segment were excluded. An earlier analysis of over 450 of the donors classified V segments as functional when productive rearrangements were above 56.7% and as segregating when the standard deviation between donors was above 5%. A statistical classification framework was built to diagnose cytomegalovirus status from the catalog of TCR beta chain sequences. In a later analysis, TCR nucleotide sequences were compared against IMGT/GENE-DB human TR gene sequences so that V and J genes could be assigned. Using the TCRdist pipeline, a later analysis assigned CDR3 sequences along with most-parsimonious VDJ recombination scenarios. In a later analysis, every TCR beta chain was defined by the combination of its CDR3 amino acid sequence and its V-gene family, and reads without a unique V-gene family were dropped. To address suspected cross-contamination and a sequencing artifact, a later analysis removed 592 highly shared, low-generation-probability nucleotide sequences. In a later analysis, a clonal expansion index for each public chain was calculated from normalized within-repertoire ranks of inferred template counts. Generation probabilities in a later analysis came from a VDJ recombination model fitted to out-of-frame rearrangements, and those results were checked against IGoR. Hypergeometric tests were used in a later analysis to score TCR-TCR, TCR-HLA and TCR-CMV co-occurrence, with a repertoire-size bias correction applied to the TCR pairs. A later analysis estimated false discovery rates by permuting HLA or CMV assignments 20 times. In a later analysis, co-occurring TCRs were grouped with DBSCAN, and TCRdist sequence similarity was added when clustering was performed within HLA-allele-positive subsets. Repertoires with fewer than 30,000 or more than 120,000 public chains, plus five repertoires with anomalous nucleotide sharing, were excluded from co-occurrence clustering. TCRdb took over this immuneACCESS table, retaining in-frame rearrangements with V and J assigned. Such tables are incomplete; in checked studies, under half of the missing clones stem from an unresolved V gene, and the remainder is unexplained. V, J and clone size derive from that table, while D and trimming were established from the DNA sequence. This sample is represented by roughly 110,000 clones; over 55% of them were singletons. The ten largest make up approximately 2.8% of the sample.

The germline V gene (reference sequence) provides CDR1 SEHNR and CDR2 FQNEAQ. V is clipped by 0 bases and J by 8 bases, and the sequence between their germline boundaries is 19 bases long. From the cysteine through the phenylalanine, the CDR3 covers 16 amino acids. The retained sequence is limited to the CDR3, 48 bases, with the frame set at the first base. The record originates from a study of cytomegalovirus exposure and HLA in healthy donors (dated by TCRdb to 2015 to 2018). Study-wide context: An earlier analysis of approximately 640 of the donors reported 250 to 300 Gb of sequence data and approximately 110 million unique TCR beta sequences from about 200 million T cells. About 300 gigabases of sequencing data and roughly 90 million unique TCR sequences were included in an early release covering about 700 HLA-typed donors. Among the roughly 390 genotyped donors, roughly 80% belonged to the genetic ancestry cluster associated with self-reported Caucasian donors. The aim of the study was to test whether cataloging public T cell receptors could identify signatures of past pathogen exposure. The study profiled the T cell repertoires of 666 subjects by immunosequencing and related them to cytomegalovirus serostatus. A separate validation cohort of 90 to 150 different subjects was used in addition to the roughly 720-subject first cohort. To predict cytomegalovirus infection status, the study combined high-throughput TCR immunosequencing, statistical association of individual TCRs with disease status, and machine learning. A later analysis re-analyzed previously published TCR beta repertoires from 600 to 850 donors and added high-resolution HLA genotyping to study TCR occurrence patterns. Rather than using new phenotypic data, the later analysis identified candidate immune exposures from TCR beta sequences and from how often those sequences occurred across donors. In an earlier analysis of several hundred of the donors, high-throughput TCR beta sequencing was used to judge whether each TCR beta V gene segment behaved as functional or pseudogenic. Donor age, sex, ethnicity and CMV serostatus were collected together with the repertoire data. A later genetic analysis took genome-wide SNP genotypes for about 65% of the 666 donors and used that subset as a discovery cohort. Every discovery cohort repertoire had been produced on one sequencing platform. HLA typing included class I and class II loci at four-digit resolution. Typing coverage varied by locus: about 629-640 donors for A, B, C, DRB1 and DQB1; approximately 520 for DQA1; 600 to 610 for DPA1; roughly 450 for DPB1. Roughly 5 DR-DQ haplotypes were handled as single units for association and clustering, since linkage in the cohort was strong. Among roughly 400 genotyped donors of the cohort, an average of approximately 220,000 unique TCR beta nucleotide sequences was sequenced per donor, of which approximately 19% were non-productive.

The investigation overall reported the following: According to a later analysis, TCR association rates differed among HLA loci, with DRB1 alleles showing the most associated TCRs and HLA-C alleles showing the fewest. In a later genetic analysis, a missense DCLRE1C variant was associated with V-gene and J-gene trimming of TCR beta chains, and the association was replicated in an independent cohort. Immune exposure information for the cohort was limited to CMV serostatus. In vitro tests confirmed that a few of the cytomegalovirus-associated TCR beta chains recognize cytomegalovirus antigens. An earlier analysis of approximately 600 of the donors showed that most TCR beta V segments appeared in productive rearrangements either about 87% or about 30% of the time, which broadly matched IMGT annotations. The 87-base-pair reads could not distinguish some IMGT-functional V segments, including TRBV6-2 and TRBV6-3, so those segments were excluded. Compared with the approximately 670-donor mean, donors in an Asian-associated ancestry cluster had fewer N-insertions in productive TCRs, according to a later genetic analysis. Because HLA typing was missing for some donors at each locus, association tests included only the typed subset. In both the original and validation cohorts, the classifier was reported to diagnose cytomegalovirus status with high specificity and sensitivity. In this cohort, only TCR beta chains were sequenced, and detectable features were limited by the absence of alpha or paired-chain data. In a later analysis, HLA-associated TCR beta chains were found to be more clonally expanded and to have lower generation probabilities than equally common non-associated chains. The study gave a list of 150 to 200 TCR beta chains associated with cytomegalovirus. According to a later analysis, parvovirus B19, influenza, CMV and Epstein-Barr virus appeared linked to several top co-occurrence clusters. A further reported finding was that TCR beta sequences accurately predicted the HLA-A and HLA-B alleles for most subjects in the first cohort. Most CMV-associated TCR beta chains appeared to be HLA-restricted in a later analysis, and the HLA associations seemed to be driven largely by CMV exposure. Most TCR sequences were seen in very few donors, while some public TCRs were found in many individuals. A cluster of highly shared sequence variants was judged likely to be a technical artifact of the sequencing pipeline. Roughly uniform sequencing depth across donors was assumed in presence/absence analyses, although this assumption may not hold. Correlated functional status among segregating V segments might be attributable to linkage disequilibrium, but an unknown experimental factor could not be ruled out. It was suggested by the authors that the approach could potentially be generalized to other disease states and immunological phenotypes. Strong co-occurrence of HLA alleles, especially DR and DQ, made assigning TCR associations to individual alleles difficult. In a later analysis, 15,000 to 20,000 TCR beta sequences were associated with specific HLA alleles at a false discovery rate of 0.05. Over 15 rarely observed V segments, including chromosome 9 orphons, were excluded from the earlier analysis of a few hundred of the donors because counts were too low.

In total, about 650 healthy bone marrow donors made up the cohort. Cohort members were all nominally healthy when sampled, although unrecorded immune exposures were likely present. The donor tested CMV seronegative, placing the donor among the 300 to 450 seronegative members of the cohort. A peripheral blood sample was collected from each donor, and TCR beta sequencing was performed on peripheral blood mononuclear cells. The Qiagen DNeasy Blood Extraction Kit was used to extract genomic DNA from the blood cell samples. The receptor was isolated from a female donor in good health and CMV-seronegative. The specimen sequenced was PBMCs. In this chain, TRBV7-9 is recombined with TRBJ1-2, with no D gene named confidently. CDR3 loop: CASSLAGRPNRGGYTF. The nucleotide sequence reads as follows: TGTGCCAGCAGCTTAGCGGGGAGACCTAACCGGGGAGGCTACACCTTC.